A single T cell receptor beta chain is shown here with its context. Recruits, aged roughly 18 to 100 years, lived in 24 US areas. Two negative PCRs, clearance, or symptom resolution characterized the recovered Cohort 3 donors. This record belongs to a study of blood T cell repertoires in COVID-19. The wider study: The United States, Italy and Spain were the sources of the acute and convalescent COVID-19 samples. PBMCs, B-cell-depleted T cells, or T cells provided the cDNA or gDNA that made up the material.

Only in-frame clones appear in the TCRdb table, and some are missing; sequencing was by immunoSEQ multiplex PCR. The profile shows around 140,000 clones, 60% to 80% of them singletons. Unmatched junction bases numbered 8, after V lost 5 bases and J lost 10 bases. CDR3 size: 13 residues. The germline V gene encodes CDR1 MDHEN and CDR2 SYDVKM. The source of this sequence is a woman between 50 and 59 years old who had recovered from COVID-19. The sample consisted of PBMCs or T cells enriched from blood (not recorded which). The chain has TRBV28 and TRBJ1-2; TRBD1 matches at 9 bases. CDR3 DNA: TGTGCCAGCAGTCCCGGACAGGGGATCATCTACACCTTC. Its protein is CASSPGQGIIYTF.